This TCR beta chain is from a study of blood T cell repertoires in COVID-19 (TCRdb year 2020). Some background on the complete study: Samples covering the acute and convalescent phases of COVID-19 were provided by collaborators in the United States, Italy and Spain. Sample metadata almost always included a de-identified subject ID, COVID-19 status, age in years and sex. Samples came from the ongoing ImmuneRACE study (first 160 participants) plus 1,254 subjects from 6 global collaborators. The dataset comprised deeply sampled blood TCRbeta repertoires from subjects exposed to, actively infected with, or recovered from COVID-19. The prospective study material was composed of cDNA or gDNA derived from T cells, B-cell-depleted T cells, or PBMCs. Where available, HLA class I and class II types were obtained from metadata supplied by the sample provider rather than from assay-based typing. The repertoires were released in a freely available public database intended as a resource for research on the immune response to SARS-CoV-2. Findings and caveats that apply to the study as a whole: The quantity of clinical and demographic metadata differed by source and by participant and was supplied without curation.

Another Seattle source contributed samples from volunteer blood donors who had recovered from COVID-19. Each collaborating institution followed its own protocols to collect whole blood in K2EDTA tubes. For TCRbeta analysis, collaborators shipped samples as frozen whole blood, isolated PBMCs, or DNA extracted from either of those sample types. Here V drops 4 bases and J drops 8 bases, and the junction holds 7 bases not matched to any gene. The CDR3 starts with the cysteine, ends with the phenylalanine, and has 14 residues. The only DNA kept is the CDR3, 42 bases in frame from the first base. CDR1 and CDR2 were assigned from the germline V gene (reference sequence) as LGHDT and YNNKEL. TCRbeta CDR3 regions were amplified from genomic DNA by means of the immunoSEQ Assay, a bias-controlled multiplex PCR. The authors' analysis ran thus. Within the assay, amplification of reference gene primers was used to estimate how many nucleated cells each sample contained. To quantify the absolute abundance of each unique TCRbeta CDR3 rearrangement, sequence reads were collapsed and filtered. For each sample, productive Simpson clonality was calculated as the square root of Simpson's diversity index over productive rearrangements. In its TCRdb copy, this immuneACCESS table keeps in-frame sequences only and misses some clones. Where compared with another copy, unresolved V genes explain less than half of these, and the others have no known cause. V, J and clone size derive from that table, while D and trimming were established from the DNA sequence. This sample has fewer than 200,000 clones in its table, and 89% of those were observed once. Around 1.9% of the sample is held by the ten biggest clonotypes.

Notes on this clone: Its antigen is still unknown. No much larger clone is present one base from it, and per-base qualities are unavailable.

The sample consisted of peripheral blood. Here the chain combines TRBV3-1 (or the pseudogene TRBV3-2) and TRBJ1-4; 7 middle bases align to TRBD1. The sequence was obtained from a man younger than 30 who had recovered from COVID-19. At the DNA level, the sequence is TGTGCCAGCAGCCCACTTTCCAGGGGGGAAAAACTGTTTTTT. Translated, this gives CASSPLSRGEKLFF.